The 27 T cell receptor beta chains below all came from one sample that was sequenced in a study of T cell responses to AZD1222 COVID-19 vaccine. The table came from immunoSEQ multiplex PCR; TCRdb's copy has only in-frame clones and leaves some out. The table records about 110,000 clones, more than 90% of them present only once. Sequencing was performed on peripheral blood, taken on day 0 of AZD1222 vaccination. These receptors originate from an adult in good health.

In this sample, this clone turned up once. J is TRBJ2-7 and V is TRBV6-5, with TRBD1 matching over 8 bases. With V trimmed by 7 bases and J by 1 base, 6 bases remained unmatched. Germline CDR1 is MNHEY and CDR2 is SVGAGI. The CDR3 loop spans 14 amino acids. The CDR3 here is CASISDRASYEQYF. Written as DNA, the CDR3 is TGTGCCAGCATATCGGACAGGGCATCCTACGAGCAGTACTTC.

This chain joins TRBV30 and TRBJ1-5; weak D call: TRBD1 (5 bases). This CDR3 is built from 15 residues. Trimming stripped 0 bases from V and 0 bases from J, with 9 bases between. Germline V CDR1 and CDR2: GTSNPN, SVGIG (reference sequence). CDR3 region: CAWSVNGHSNQPQHF. CDR3 DNA: TGTGCCTGGAGTGTAAACGGACATAGCAATCAGCCCCAGCATTTT.

This clone has a single count. The chain employs TRBV28 and TRBJ1-4; 7 bases match TRBD1. Germline V CDR1 and CDR2: MDHEN, SYDVKM. V was pared by 7 bases and J by 8 bases, with 10 bases of the junction left unmatched. This CDR3 has 14 residues. The CDR3 spells CASIGSRGGEKLFF. In DNA form, the CDR3 reads TGTGCCAGCATCGGCAGCAGGGGGGGCGAAAAACTGTTTTTT.

The CDR3: CASSSLGRGYGYTF. The CDR3 DNA sequence: TGTGCCAGCAGCTCCCTAGGGAGAGGCTATGGCTACACCTTC. V is TRBV7-3 and J is TRBJ1-2, with D uncertain. The CDR3 consists of 14 residues. Germline V lookup: CDR1 SGHTA, CDR2 FQGTGA. Deletions cut 4 bases from V and 4 bases from J, with 13 bases between.

Written as DNA, the CDR3 is TGTGCCAGCAGCCACGGGGACGTAGGACCCCTCCACTTT. It specifies CASSHGDVGPLHF. The chain carries TRBV11-2 and TRBJ1-6; a possible D gene is TRBD1 (5 bases). This CDR3 comprises 13 residues. Trimming removed 5 bases from V and 12 bases from J, with 14 bases in between. Germline lookup yields CDR1 SGHAT and CDR2 FQNNGV.

The genes are TRBV27 and TRBJ2-7; unclear D gene. V shed 2 bases and J shed 4 bases, with 9 bases lying between them. Looked up from germline, CDR1 is MNHEY and CDR2 is SMNVEV (reference sequence). The CDR3 consists of 13 residues. The CDR3 is CASSLKAAYEQYF. CDR3 sequence (DNA): TGTGCCAGCAGTTTAAAAGCTGCATACGAGCAGTACTTC.

This chain uses TRBV29-1 with TRBJ2-5, with TRBD2 identical over 12 bases. J lost 4 bases, V lost 0 bases, and 9 bases had no gene match. The CDR3 covers 17 residues. Per the germline V gene, CDR1 is SQVTM and CDR2 is ANQGSEA. The CDR3 DNA sequence: TGCAGCGTTGAAGAAACCCCTCGACTAGCGGGAGCAGAGACCCAGTACTTC. It encodes CSVEETPRLAGAETQYF. Complete variable domain (other parts from reference TRBV29-1 and TRBJ2-5): SAVISQKPSRDICQRGTSLTIQCQVDSQVTMMFWYRQQPGQSLTLIATANQGSEATYESGFVIDKFPISRPNLTFSTLTVSNMSPEDSSIYLCSVEETPRLAGAETQYFGPGTRLLVL.

This rearrangement joins TRBV9 to TRBJ1-2; D may be TRBD1 (6 bases). The CDR3 contains 13 residues. Per the germline V gene, CDR1 is SGDLS and CDR2 is YYNGEE. V was shortened by 0 bases and J by 4 bases, with 7 bases between the two germline ends. CDR3 in DNA: TGTGCCAGCAGCGTAGAACAGGGCTATGGCTACACCTTC. It translates to CASSVEQGYGYTF.

The gene calls are TRBV5-1 and TRBJ2-7; the match to TRBD2 covers 10 bases. The CDR3 length is 20 residues. V lost 0 bases and J lost 3; bases outside the gene matches: 18. CDR1 SGHRS and CDR2 YFSETQ come from the germline V gene. The CDR3 nucleotides read TGCGCCAGCAGCTTGGAGCCGGCGGGTGCTAGCGGGAGTAAATACTACGAGCAGTACTTC. This sequence encodes CASSLEPAGASGSKYYEQYF.

The rearrangement joins TRBV6-5 to TRBJ1-2; D call uncertain. The CDR3 runs 13 residues. CDR1 MNHEY and CDR2 SVGAGI come from the germline V gene. The V and J ends lost 2 bases and 5 bases respectively, with 9 bases between them. The CDR3 DNA reads TGTGCCAGCAGTTACGAAGGGAAGTATGGCTACACCTTC. Translation: CASSYEGKYGYTF.

This clone is a singleton in its sample. This chain uses TRBV7-6 with TRBJ1-2, with 8 bases aligning to TRBD1. CDR1 and CDR2 (germline): SGHVS, FNYEAQ. The length of the CDR3 is 15 residues. After removal of 8 bases from V and 7 bases from J, the junction contained 15 bases not matched to a gene. The CDR3 nucleotides are TGTGCCAGCGGGCTTCCAGGGGGCGCGATAGGTGGCTACACCTTC. Translation gives CASGLPGGAIGGYTF.

The genes are TRBV7-3 and TRBJ2-1; TRBD1 matches 8 bases. With V trimmed by 1 base and J by 7 bases, 9 bases remained unmatched. CDR1 and CDR2 (germline): SGHTA, FQGTGA. The CDR3 covers 16 residues. CDR3 DNA sequence: TGTGCCAGCAGCTTAATGGGGCGGACAGGGATGAATGAGCAGTTCTTC. Protein product: CASSLMGRTGMNEQFF.

This clone was observed a single time. The rearrangement links TRBV11-1 to TRBJ1-1; D not resolved. With 5 bases removed from V and 1 base from J, the gap between germline ends came to 11 bases. Germline CDR1 is SGHAT and CDR2 is FQDESV (reference sequence). The CDR3 is made up of 14 amino acids. The DNA for the CDR3 is TGTGCCAGCAGCGACCTGGACTGGAACACTGAAGCTTTCTTT. It is translated as CASSDLDWNTEAFF.

This chain connects TRBV3-1 (or the pseudogene TRBV3-2) to TRBJ1-2; D might be TRBD1 (5 bases). The length of the CDR3 is 12 residues. V gave up 4 bases and J gave up 6 bases, with 9 bases separating them. Germline CDR1 and CDR2: LGHDT and YNNKEL (reference sequence). The CDR3 region has the DNA TGTGCCAGCAGCCCCCCCAGGGATGGCTACACCTTC. This encodes CASSPPRDGYTF.

The gene calls are TRBV7-2 and TRBJ2-2, with 7 bases identical to TRBD2. Germline assignment: CDR1 SGHTA and CDR2 FQGNSA. The trim removed 5 bases at V and 0 bases at J, leaving 0 bases unmatched. CDR3 length equals 14 residues. The CDR3 loop reads CASSRGANTGELFF. CDR3 nucleotides: TGTGCCAGCAGCCGGGGGGCGAACACCGGGGAGCTGTTTTTT.

The chain couples TRBV10-1 to TRBJ2-1; 7 bases map to TRBD2. CDR1 and CDR2 from the germline V gene are WNHNN and SYGVQD (reference sequence). Trimming at V came to 7 bases and at J to 3 bases, leaving 6 bases not matched to a gene. This CDR3 is 14 amino acids long. As DNA, the CDR3 is TGCGCCAGCAATCCGGGACTAAGCTACAATGAGCAGTTCTTC. Translated, it gives CASNPGLSYNEQFF.

This clone has just a few counts. The J gene is TRBJ1-1, the V gene TRBV7-9, with unresolved D. CDR1 is SEHNR and CDR2 is FQNEAQ in the germline V gene (reference sequence). This CDR3 has 16 amino acids. Trimming pared 4 bases from V and 6 bases from J, leaving 21 bases between. The CDR3 sequence is CASSSTRGPYIAEAFF. The CDR3 nucleotides read TGTGCCAGCAGCTCGACGCGAGGACCCTATATTGCTGAAGCTTTCTTT.

The V call is TRBV11-3, the J call TRBJ1-1; possible D gene TRBD1, 6 bases. Germline CDR1 SGHNT, CDR2 YENEEA. The CDR3 sequence is 14 residues long. Trimming left V 1 base short and J 6 bases short, with 12 bases between. This chain's CDR3 is CASSLVGGQAEAFF. In DNA form, the CDR3 reads TGTGCCAGCAGCTTAGTCGGGGGGCAGGCTGAAGCTTTCTTT.

This clone was detected only once. The V and J genes are TRBV7-9 and TRBJ1-4; D uncertain. With 5 bases removed from V and 4 bases from J, the gap between germline ends came to 14 bases. The CDR3 loop spans 15 amino acids. Germline loops: CDR1 SEHNR, CDR2 FQNEAQ (reference sequence). CDR3 residues: CASSPRTAHNEKLFF. The CDR3 region has the DNA TGTGCCAGCAGCCCCCGGACGGCCCATAATGAAAAACTGTTTTTT.

V gene TRBV5-4 combines with J gene TRBJ2-3; TRBD1 matches at 11 bases. The V segment lost 4 bases and the J segment 10 bases; nucleotides outside the gene matches: 11. Germline V gives CDR1 SGHNT, CDR2 YYREEE (reference sequence). The CDR3 spans 15 residues. The CDR3 here is CASSPDRGRDASQYF. The CDR3 nucleotides read TGTGCCAGCAGCCCGGACAGGGGGCGCGACGCCTCGCAGTATTTT.

This chain uses TRBV15 with TRBJ1-6; possible D gene TRBD1, 6 bases. Germline CDR1 reads LNHNV; CDR2 reads YYDKDF (reference sequence). Trimming shortened V by 2 bases and J by 5 bases, and 10 bases separated the two germline ends. This CDR3 has 15 residues. CDR3 sequence (DNA): TGTGCCACCAGCAGAACCGGGACAAATAATTCACCCCTCCACTTT. Translating gives CATSRTGTNNSPLHF. The full variable domain, completed using reference TRBV15 and TRBJ1-6, is DAMVIQNPRYQVTQFGKPVTLSCSQTLNHNVMYWYQQKSSQAPKLLFHYYDKDFNNEADTPDNFQSRRPNTSFCFLDIRSPGLGDTAMYLCATSRTGTNNSPLHFGNGTRLTVT.

This rearrangement joins TRBV6-5 to TRBJ2-7; D might be TRBD1 or TRBD2, each matching 5 bases. Germline assignment: CDR1 MNHEY and CDR2 SVGAGI. The CDR3 extends over 13 amino acids. V gave up 8 bases and J gave up 3 bases, with 14 bases separating them. CDR3: CASAPGRLYEQYF. Here the CDR3 DNA reads TGTGCCAGCGCGCCGGGACGCCTCTACGAGCAGTACTTC.

The chain has TRBV19 and TRBJ1-6; D uncertain. Germline V gene lookup returns CDR1 LNHDA and CDR2 SQIVND (reference sequence). This CDR3 spans 15 amino acids. The V end was cut by 3 bases, the J end by 2 bases, with 8 bases between. Here the CDR3 DNA reads TGTGCCAGTAGTATCCAGGCGACCTATAATTCACCCCTCCACTTT. It codes for CASSIQATYNSPLHF.

The V gene is TRBV28, the J gene TRBJ2-6; unclear D gene. Trimming cost V 11 bases and J 0 bases, with 5 bases left between them. From germline, CDR1 is MDHEN and CDR2 SYDVKM. This CDR3 is built from 12 residues. The CDR3 DNA sequence: TGTGCCGCCCTCTCTGGGGCCAACGTCCTGACTTTC. Its protein is CAALSGANVLTF.

The genes are TRBV27 and TRBJ1-3; weak D call: TRBD1 (5 bases). The CDR3 consists of 15 residues. V lost 0 bases and J 2 bases, leaving 8 bases between the germline ends. Germline V lookup: CDR1 MNHEY, CDR2 SMNVEV (reference sequence). CDR3 nucleotides: TGTGCCAGCAGTTTATCCCGACAGACTGGAAACACCATATATTTT. Translation gives CASSLSRQTGNTIYF.

This clone was observed once. J is TRBJ1-5 and V is TRBV12-3 or TRBV12-4, with D perhaps matching TRBD1 (6 bases). The CDR3 loop spans 13 amino acids. The V and J ends lost 8 bases and 7 bases respectively, with 15 bases between them. CDR3 bases: TGTGCCAGCGACAACAGGGAACGGCAGCCCCAGCATTTT. Residues: CASDNRERQPQHF.

The rearrangement links TRBV7-5 to TRBJ1-5. TRBV7-5 is assigned pseudogene status. This CDR3 comprises 15 residues. DNA of the CDR3: TGTGTCAGAAGCTTAGAGTCGAGGGAGAATCAGCCCCAGCATTTT. It codes for CVRSLESRENQPQHF.